The next 5 T cell receptor beta chains were all read from a single sample in a study of T-cell reconstitution after alpha-beta-depleted transplantation in children. The TCRbeta library incorporated unique molecular identifiers. In TCRdb, the PCR reads were re-called with MiXCR into one record per CDR3 protein. This sample carries some 400,000 distinct CDR3 sequences, about 20% of them seen once, and the ten largest clones take less than 4.5%. This sample comprised PBMCs from the stem cell graft donor, obtained from the stem cell graft. The origin of the receptors is a human donor who donated a stem cell graft to a child with acute myeloid leukemia.

The chain links TRBV4-2 to TRBJ1-1; D is unclear. The V gene lost 1 base and the J gene lost 1 base, with 7 bases spanning the gap. Germline V gene data show CDR1 as LGHNA and CDR2 as YNFKEQ. The CDR3 consists of 14 residues. The CDR3: CASSQVSGNTEAFF. The CDR3 nucleotides are TGTGCCAGCAGCCAAGTTTCCGGGAACACTGAAGCTTTCTTT.

This chain uses TRBV12-3 or TRBV12-4 with TRBJ2-7; TRBD1 or TRBD2 may be the D gene (6 bases each). The CDR3 has 15 residues. Trimming stripped 4 bases from V and 5 bases from J, with 18 bases between. CDR3 nucleotide sequence: TGTGCCAGCAGTTCCCGCCAGGGGACTGTCCACGAGCAGTACTTC. Translating gives CASSSRQGTVHEQYF.

This clonotype was detected ten times or more. This chain joins TRBV20-1 and TRBJ2-1, with TRBD2 matching over 7 bases. Trimming cost V 5 bases and J 9 bases; bases outside gene matches: 13. Looked up from germline, CDR1 is DFQATT and CDR2 is SNEGSKA (reference sequence). This CDR3 has 14 amino acids. The CDR3 nucleotides are TGCAGTGCTTCTCGGGGGGACCCCAAGAGTGAGCAGTTCTTC. Protein sequence: CSASRGDPKSEQFF.

The rearrangement links TRBV25-1 to TRBJ2-7, with D perhaps matching TRBD1 or TRBD2 (5 bases each). In germline, CDR1 is MGHDK, CDR2 SYGVNS. Trimming took 6 bases from V and 0 from J, leaving 6 bases between them. The CDR3 totals 12 residues. In DNA form, the CDR3 reads TGTGCCAGCAGGGGGGACTCCTACGAGCAGTACTTC. It codes for CASRGDSYEQYF.

This sequence joins TRBV15 and TRBJ2-5, with D possibly matching TRBD2 (6 bases). V was pared by 1 base and J by 5 bases, with 11 bases between. Germline loops: CDR1 LNHNV, CDR2 YYDKDF (reference sequence). The CDR3 spans 14 residues. The DNA of the CDR3 is TGTGCCACCAGCAGAGGCGGGGCCGGGGAGACCCAGTACTTC. Translation gives CATSRGGAGETQYF.